The TCR beta chain described here comes from a study of cytomegalovirus exposure and HLA in healthy donors. Notes on the study in general: Both high specificity and high sensitivity reportedly marked the classifier's diagnosis of cytomegalovirus status. In an earlier analysis, about 87% or about 30%: the productive usage of most TCR beta V segments.

The CDR3 sequence is 18 residues long. Trimming took 3 bases from V and 2 from J, leaving 19 bases between them. Per germline, CDR1 LNHDA and CDR2 SQIVND (reference sequence). The PCR contained 60 Vbeta and 13 Jbeta primers. Repertoires were generated with immunoSEQ multiplex PCR, while TCRdb's copy carries only in-frame clones and drops some. The sample shows some 190,000 clones, over 60% of them seen only once. This clone was detected once. Its antigen is currently unknown. The chain is built from TRBV19 and TRBJ1-4; TRBD1 might be the D (5 bases). Sequencing was done on a sample of PBMCs. The receptor comes from a man aged 18 to 29 in good health and CMV-seronegative. The CDR3 DNA follows: TGTGCCAGTAGTATGGGTCAGGGTCTCATCTCGACTAATGAAAAACTGTTTTTT. It translates to CASSMGQGLISTNEKLFF.